The 30 T cell receptor beta chains presented below share a single source sample, sequenced in a study of human T cells and chemical hapten exposure. Specified time point: pre-sensitization, week 0. Treatment given: therapeutic diphenylcyclopropenone sensitization with weekly scalp DPC. TCRdb reanalysed the RACE reads using MiXCR and keeps one entry per CDR3 protein. Seen here are around 110,000 distinct CDR3 sequences, about 12% observed once, and the top ten hold 1.6%. The sample here was whole blood, taken in connection with sensitization to the hapten diphenylcyclopropenone (DPC). The source is a woman between 45 and 60 years old with alopecia areata. Some clones in this sample may be carry-over from other donors' samples.

This clonotype was counted only a few times. The gene calls are TRBV12-3 or TRBV12-4 and TRBJ2-1; D tentatively reads TRBD1 or TRBD2 (5 bases each). The CDR3 is 14 amino acids. V was trimmed by 2 bases and J by 6 bases, leaving 11 bases between them. In DNA form, the CDR3 reads TGTGCCAGCAGTTTAAGGCAGGGAGCCAATGAGCAGTTCTTC. Translated: CASSLRQGANEQFF.

This sequence joins TRBV11-2 and TRBJ1-4, with D maybe TRBD1 (5 bases). In germline, CDR1 is SGHAT, CDR2 FQNNGV. The CDR3 sequence is 15 residues long. Trimming removed 4 bases at V and 0 bases at J, with 9 bases between. CDR3 amino acids: CASSSQGSTNEKLFF. In DNA form, the CDR3 reads TGTGCCAGCAGCTCCCAGGGTTCAACTAATGAAAAACTGTTTTTT.

About this clonotype itself: Relative to the germline gene, one junction end is altered; a read error may explain this. The chain couples TRBV3-1 to TRBJ2-7, with 7 bases fitting TRBD1. CDR3 size: 15 residues. Germline CDR1 is LGHDT and CDR2 is YNNKEL (reference sequence). The CDR3 DNA follows: TGTGCCAGCAGTCAACCCGGGACAGCGAACTACGAGGAGTACTTC. This translates into CASSQPGTANYEEYF.

Comment on this clonotype: The junction shows a germline mismatch at one end, possibly a read error. The chain couples TRBV3-1 to TRBJ1-1; D is ambiguous. Germline V gene sequence: CDR1 LGHDT, CDR2 YNNKEL (reference sequence). The CDR3 loop spans 14 amino acids. This chain's CDR3 is CGSSQTEGNTEAFF. As DNA, the CDR3 is TGTGGCAGCAGCCAGACTGAAGGGAACACTGAAGCTTTCTTT.

Turning to this clonotype: The germline gene is not matched at one end of the junction; a read error may be the cause. The genes are TRBV20-1 and TRBJ1-1; 9 bases line up with TRBD1. The CDR3 consists of 15 residues. Germline CDR1 reads DFQATT; CDR2 reads SNEGSKA (reference sequence). The CDR3 protein is CSANRGRIANTEAFF. CDR3 nucleotide sequence: TGCAGCGCTAACAGGGGGCGAATTGCGAACACTGAAGCTTTCTTT.

This clonotype was counted only a few times. The DNA of the CDR3 is TGTGCCAGCATCCTACAGGGTACTTCACCCCTCCACTTT. It encodes CASILQGTSPLHF. The rearrangement uses TRBV12-3 or TRBV12-4 and TRBJ1-6; D possibly corresponds to TRBD1 (6 bases). The CDR3 contains 13 residues. The germline V and J ends were trimmed by 7 bases and 9 bases, with 13 bases remaining between them.

This chain links TRBV28 with TRBJ1-5; D is undetermined. The CDR3 has 14 residues. Looked up from germline, CDR1 is MDHEN and CDR2 is SYDVKM. Trimming shortened V by 5 bases and J by 5 bases, and 13 bases separated the two germline ends. The CDR3 spells CASSTRHNYQPQHF. In DNA form, the CDR3 reads TGTGCCAGCAGTACCCGACACAACTATCAGCCCCAGCATTTT. The full variable domain, in which reference TRBV28 and TRBJ1-5 provide the parts outside the CDR3, is DVKVTQSSRYLVKRTGEKVFLECVQDMDHENMFWYRQDPGLGLRLIYFSYDVKMKEKGDIPEGYSVSREKKERFSLILESASTNQTSMYLCASSTRHNYQPQHFGDGTRLSIL.

Only a few counts were recorded for this clonotype. The genes are TRBV6-2 or TRBV6-3 and TRBJ1-2; D remains ambiguous. The germline gives CDR1 MNHEY, CDR2 SVGEGT. V was cut by 9 bases and J by 7 bases, with 15 bases left in between. CDR3 size: 12 residues. The DNA of the CDR3 is TGTGCCAGTAGAGACTACCCTAGTGGCTACACCTTC. Residues: CASRDYPSGYTF.

This clonotype was seen more than once but under ten times. This chain's CDR3 is CSAREMTDISGELFF. In DNA, the CDR3 is TGCAGTGCTAGAGAAATGACCGACATATCCGGGGAGCTGTTTTTT. The chain has TRBV20-1 and TRBJ2-2; D unresolved. Germline lookup yields CDR1 DFQATT and CDR2 SNEGSKA (reference sequence). This CDR3 comprises 15 residues. Trimming cost V 0 bases and J 6 bases, with 14 bases left between them.

This chain joins TRBV29-1 and TRBJ2-7; 9 nucleotides align to TRBD2. This CDR3 is built from 13 residues. Germline assignment: CDR1 SQVTM and CDR2 ANQGSEA. J gave up 0 bases and V 7 bases, and 4 bases lay outside the gene matches. The CDR3: CSAGAGGSYEQYF. As DNA, the CDR3 is TGCAGCGCTGGAGCGGGAGGCTCCTACGAGCAGTACTTC.

The rearrangement links TRBV28 to TRBJ2-7; no clear D gene. Germline V gene lookup returns CDR1 MDHEN and CDR2 SYDVKM. The CDR3 sequence is 14 residues long. V lost 7 bases to trimming and J lost 2 bases, with 15 bases between them. The CDR3 reads CASKESTAPYEQYF. CDR3 coding DNA: TGTGCCAGCAAAGAATCGACGGCCCCCTACGAGCAGTACTTC.

This clonotype has just a few counts. This rearrangement joins TRBV18 to TRBJ2-7, with TRBD2 matching 9 bases. V was clipped by 10 bases and J by 0 bases; unmatched bases: 4. CDR3 length: 13 residues. Germline loops: CDR1 KGHSH, CDR2 LQKENI. The CDR3 DNA reads TGTGCCACCAATAGCGGGAGCTCCTACGAGCAGTACTTC. Translated, it gives CATNSGSSYEQYF.

There are a few counts of this clonotype. V gene TRBV7-8 combines with J gene TRBJ2-7, with D unresolved. The CDR3 extends over 14 amino acids. V lost 2 bases and J lost 0, with 8 bases in between. Per the germline V gene, CDR1 is SGHVS and CDR2 is FQNEAQ. CDR3 residues: CASSLNIASYEQYF. The CDR3 bases are TGTGCCAGCAGCTTAAATATCGCCTCCTACGAGCAGTACTTC.

This clonotype was seen a few times. V is TRBV7-2 and J is TRBJ2-3; no definite D call. The V end was cut by 4 bases, the J end by 6 bases, with 11 bases between. Per germline, CDR1 SGHTA and CDR2 FQGNSA. The CDR3 covers 13 residues. The CDR3 DNA is TGTGCCAGCAGCTCGGACGCCCTGGATACGCAGTATTTT. It yields the protein CASSSDALDTQYF.

This clonotype was seen many times. This chain joins TRBV6-1 and TRBJ1-1; TRBD1 might be the D (6 bases). CDR3 size: 16 residues. With 5 bases removed from V and 0 bases from J, the gap between germline ends came to 16 bases. The germline gives CDR1 MNHNS, CDR2 SASEGT. The CDR3 sequence is CASSTNRVRLNTEAFF. The CDR3 DNA is TGTGCCAGCAGTACTAACAGGGTTCGATTGAACACTGAAGCTTTCTTT.

The chain joins TRBV27 to TRBJ2-7, with D hard to call. The CDR3 is 16 residues long. Germline V gene sequence: CDR1 MNHEY, CDR2 SMNVEV (reference sequence). Between the trimmed V and J ends, which lost 7 bases and 0 bases, there was a span of 19 bases. The CDR3 sequence: CASIFLRRAISYEQYF. The CDR3 nucleotides are TGTGCCAGCATTTTCCTCCGCCGGGCCATCTCCTACGAGCAGTACTTC.

The sample holds a few counts of this clonotype. J is TRBJ2-3 and V is TRBV7-9, with D tentatively TRBD2 (5 bases). The length of the CDR3 is 14 residues. Germline values: CDR1 SEHNR, CDR2 FQNEAQ (reference sequence). The V end was cut by 5 bases, the J end by 4 bases, with 13 bases between. The CDR3: CASSPPFGADTQYF. Written as DNA, the CDR3 is TGTGCCAGCAGCCCTCCGTTCGGGGCAGATACGCAGTATTTT.

This clonotype came up a few times. The rearrangement joins TRBV29-1 to TRBJ2-3; D remains ambiguous. This CDR3 has 13 amino acids. The germline gives CDR1 SQVTM, CDR2 ANQGSEA. V was shortened by 8 bases and J by 0 bases, with 12 bases between the two germline ends. CDR3 nucleotide sequence: TGCAGCTCCCTGGGCTATAGCACAGATACGCAGTATTTT. Translation gives CSSLGYSTDTQYF.

This clonotype was found a few times. The chain carries TRBV7-9 and TRBJ1-1, with TRBD1 identical over 11 bases. This CDR3 is built from 14 residues. CDR1 SEHNR and CDR2 FQNEAQ come from the germline V gene (reference sequence). The V and J ends lost 5 bases and 11 bases, in that order; junction bases with no gene match: 10. CDR3 loop: CASSLGQGARGAFF. The DNA of the CDR3 is TGTGCCAGCAGCCTAGGACAGGGGGCGAGAGGCGCTTTCTTT.

The V call is TRBV4-2, the J call TRBJ2-2; the D is unclear. Germline CDR1 reads LGHNA; CDR2 reads YNFKEQ. The CDR3 totals 19 residues. Trimming removed 0 bases at V and 3 bases at J, with 20 bases between. CDR3 DNA: TGTGCCAGCAGCCAAGATTCCCCTTCAGGTGGTCGAGACACCGGGGAGCTGTTTTTT. It codes for CASSQDSPSGGRDTGELFF.

In this sample, this clonotype turned up many times. The V gene is TRBV12-3 or TRBV12-4, the J gene TRBJ1-6; no clear D. V dropped 6 bases and J dropped 3 bases, with 12 bases sitting between them. The CDR3 contains 15 residues. CDR3 coding DNA: TGTGCCAGCAGGCCCCCGGAAGTCTATAATTCACCCCTCCACTTT. It encodes CASRPPEVYNSPLHF.

This clonotype was detected only a few times. This sequence joins TRBV9 and TRBJ2-2; the D gene is possibly TRBD2 (5 bases). CDR3 length equals 13 residues. Trimming shortened V by 0 bases and J by 5 bases, and 5 bases separated the two germline ends. Germline assignment: CDR1 SGDLS and CDR2 YYNGEE. Here the CDR3 reads CASSVAGTGELFF. CDR3 DNA: TGTGCCAGCAGCGTAGCGGGAACCGGGGAGCTGTTTTTT.

This clonotype has just a few counts. One end of the junction is discordant with germline, which a read error may explain. This chain uses TRBV7-2 with TRBJ2-3; D unresolved. Germline-derived CDR1 and CDR2 are SGHTA and FQGNSA. CDR3 length: 12 residues. CDR3 bases: TGTGCCAGCAGCTTCTACACAAATACGCAGTATTTT. Residues: CASSFYTNTQYF.

This clonotype was seen at least ten times. The gene calls are TRBV5-1 and TRBJ2-3, with 16 bases that match TRBD2. J gave up 6 bases and V 2 bases, and 9 bases lay outside the gene matches. The CDR3 has 18 amino acids. Germline CDR1 and CDR2: SGHRS and YFSETQ. Here the CDR3 reads CASSFFTGLAGGPDTQYF. CDR3 coding DNA: TGCGCCAGCAGCTTCTTCACGGGACTAGCGGGGGGGCCGGATACGCAGTATTTT.

The rearrangement links TRBV29-1 to TRBJ1-2; D is possibly TRBD1 (5 bases). The CDR3 runs to 11 residues. Germline assignment: CDR1 SQVTM and CDR2 ANQGSEA. Trimming took 4 bases from V and 2 from J, leaving 5 bases between them. CDR3 in amino acids: CSVGGNYGYTF. The CDR3 nucleotides read TGCAGCGTTGGGGGGAACTATGGCTACACCTTC.

This clonotype was detected many times. This chain connects TRBV4-1 to TRBJ1-1; 10 bases agree with TRBD1. The ends lost 4 bases at V and 4 bases at J; junction bases unmatched: 9. Germline values: CDR1 MGHRA, CDR2 YSYEKL. The CDR3 is 16 residues long. CDR3 nucleotides: TGCGCCAGCAGCCTAAGGGACAGGGGAAGGAGCACTGAAGCTTTCTTT. Encoded protein: CASSLRDRGRSTEAFF.

The chain joins TRBV6-1 to TRBJ1-5; D not resolved. The ends were cut back, 6 bases at V and 0 bases at J, with 9 bases in the middle. Germline V gene lookup returns CDR1 MNHNS and CDR2 SASEGT. The CDR3 has 14 residues. CDR3 in DNA: TGTGCCAGCAGAAGAGACTATAGCAATCAGCCCCAGCATTTT. This encodes CASRRDYSNQPQHF.

The chain uses TRBV7-2 and TRBJ2-7, with TRBD2 identical over 7 bases. V shed 8 bases and J 4 bases; nucleotides not matched to a gene: 11. The CDR3 has 14 amino acids. Germline V CDR1 and CDR2: SGHTA, FQGNSA. CDR3 sequence: CASRPRLAEYEQYF. The CDR3 DNA sequence: TGTGCCAGCCGTCCTAGACTAGCTGAGTACGAGCAGTACTTC.

This clonotype occurred a few times. This chain joins TRBV20-1 and TRBJ1-5; D is unresolved. The germline V and J ends were trimmed by 3 bases and 0 bases, with 9 bases remaining between them. This CDR3 comprises 14 residues. CDR1 and CDR2 (germline): DFQATT, SNEGSKA (reference sequence). CDR3 protein: CSASGVFSNQPQHF. CDR3 DNA sequence: TGCAGTGCTAGTGGGGTGTTTAGCAATCAGCCCCAGCATTTT.

The chain uses TRBV28 and TRBJ1-2; D is undetermined. The CDR3 totals 12 residues. V lost 3 bases and J 4 bases, leaving 6 bases between the germline ends. The germline V gene encodes CDR1 MDHEN and CDR2 SYDVKM. CDR3 residues: CASSFRLYGYTF. The CDR3 DNA sequence: TGTGCCAGCAGTTTCCGGCTCTATGGCTACACCTTC.